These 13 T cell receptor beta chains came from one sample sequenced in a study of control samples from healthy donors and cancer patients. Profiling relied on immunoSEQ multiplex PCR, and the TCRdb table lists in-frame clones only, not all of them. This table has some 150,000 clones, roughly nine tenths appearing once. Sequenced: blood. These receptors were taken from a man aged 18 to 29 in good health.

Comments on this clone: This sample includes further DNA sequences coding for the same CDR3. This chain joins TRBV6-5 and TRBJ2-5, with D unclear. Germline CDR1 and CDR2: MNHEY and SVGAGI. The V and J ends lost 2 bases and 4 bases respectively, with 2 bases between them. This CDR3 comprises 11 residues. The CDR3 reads CASSYGETQYF. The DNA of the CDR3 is TGTGCCAGCAGTTACGGAGAGACCCAGTACTTC.

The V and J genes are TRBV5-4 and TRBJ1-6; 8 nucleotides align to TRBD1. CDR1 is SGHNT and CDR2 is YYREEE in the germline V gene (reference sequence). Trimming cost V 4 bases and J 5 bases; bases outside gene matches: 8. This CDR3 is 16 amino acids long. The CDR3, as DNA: TGTGCCAGCAGCACCAGGGGGCACGTGGATAATTCACCCCTCCACTTT. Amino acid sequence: CASSTRGHVDNSPLHF. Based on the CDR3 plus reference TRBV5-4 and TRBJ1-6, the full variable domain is ETGVTQSPTHLIKTRGQQVTLRCSSQSGHNTVSWYQQALGQGPQFIFQYYREEENGRGNFPPRFSGLQFPNYSSELNVNALELDDSALYLCASSTRGHVDNSPLHFGNGTRLTVT.

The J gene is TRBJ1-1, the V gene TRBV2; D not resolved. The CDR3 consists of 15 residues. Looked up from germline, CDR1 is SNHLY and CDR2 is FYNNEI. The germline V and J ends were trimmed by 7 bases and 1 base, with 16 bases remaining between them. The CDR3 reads CASKLLLTENTEAFF. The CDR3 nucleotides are TGTGCCAGCAAACTCCTCCTGACCGAGAACACTGAAGCTTTCTTT.

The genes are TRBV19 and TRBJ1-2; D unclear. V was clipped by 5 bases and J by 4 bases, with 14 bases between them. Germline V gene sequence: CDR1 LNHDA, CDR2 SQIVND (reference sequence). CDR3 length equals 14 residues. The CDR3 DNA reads TGTGCCAGTAGTTCACAGAGTACAAGCTATGGCTACACCTTC. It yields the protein CASSSQSTSYGYTF.

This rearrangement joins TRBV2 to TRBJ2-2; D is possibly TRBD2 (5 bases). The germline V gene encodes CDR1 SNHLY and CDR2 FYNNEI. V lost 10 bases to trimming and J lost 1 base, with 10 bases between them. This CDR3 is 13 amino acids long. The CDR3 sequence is CAINRGNTGELFF. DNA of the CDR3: TGTGCCATAAACCGGGGGAACACCGGGGAGCTGTTTTTT.

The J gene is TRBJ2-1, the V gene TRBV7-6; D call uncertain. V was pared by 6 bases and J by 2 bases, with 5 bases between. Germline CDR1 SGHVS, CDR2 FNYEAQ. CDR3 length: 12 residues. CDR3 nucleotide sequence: TGTGCCAGCAGTCCCGCCTACAATGAGCAGTTCTTC. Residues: CASSPAYNEQFF.

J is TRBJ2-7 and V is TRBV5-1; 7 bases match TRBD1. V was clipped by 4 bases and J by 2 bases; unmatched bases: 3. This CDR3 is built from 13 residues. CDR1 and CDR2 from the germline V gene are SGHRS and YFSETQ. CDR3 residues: CASSEGTAYEQYF. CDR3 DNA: TGCGCCAGCAGCGAAGGGACAGCCTACGAGCAGTACTTC.

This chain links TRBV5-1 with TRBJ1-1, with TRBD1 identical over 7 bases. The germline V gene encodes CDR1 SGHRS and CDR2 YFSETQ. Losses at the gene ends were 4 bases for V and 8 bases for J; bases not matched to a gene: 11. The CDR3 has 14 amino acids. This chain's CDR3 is CASSPGTEGSEAFF. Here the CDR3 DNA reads TGCGCCAGCAGCCCCGGGACAGAGGGAAGCGAAGCTTTCTTT.

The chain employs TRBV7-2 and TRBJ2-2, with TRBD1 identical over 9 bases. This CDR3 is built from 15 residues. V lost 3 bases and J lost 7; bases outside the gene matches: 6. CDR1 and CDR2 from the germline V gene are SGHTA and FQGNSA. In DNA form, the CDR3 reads TGTGCCAGCAGCTTGAACAGGGGGCAGGGCGGGGAGCTGTTTTTT. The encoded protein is CASSLNRGQGGELFF.

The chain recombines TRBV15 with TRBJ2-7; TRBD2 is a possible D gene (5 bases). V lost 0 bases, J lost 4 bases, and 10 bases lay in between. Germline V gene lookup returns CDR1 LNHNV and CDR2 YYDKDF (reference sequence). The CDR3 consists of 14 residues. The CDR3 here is CATSRDAGVYEQYF. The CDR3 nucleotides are TGTGCCACCAGCAGAGACGCCGGGGTGTACGAGCAGTACTTC.

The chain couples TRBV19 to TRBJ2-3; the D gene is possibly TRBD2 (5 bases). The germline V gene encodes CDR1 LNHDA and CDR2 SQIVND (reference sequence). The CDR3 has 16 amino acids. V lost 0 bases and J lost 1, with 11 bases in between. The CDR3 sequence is CASSIDRPGGTDTQYF. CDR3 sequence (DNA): TGTGCCAGTAGTATAGATCGACCCGGGGGCACAGATACGCAGTATTTT.

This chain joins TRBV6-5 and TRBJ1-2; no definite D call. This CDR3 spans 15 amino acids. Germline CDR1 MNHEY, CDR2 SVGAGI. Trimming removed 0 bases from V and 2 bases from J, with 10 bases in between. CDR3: CASSYSGRWNYGYTF. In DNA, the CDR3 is TGTGCCAGCAGTTACTCAGGGAGATGGAACTATGGCTACACCTTC.

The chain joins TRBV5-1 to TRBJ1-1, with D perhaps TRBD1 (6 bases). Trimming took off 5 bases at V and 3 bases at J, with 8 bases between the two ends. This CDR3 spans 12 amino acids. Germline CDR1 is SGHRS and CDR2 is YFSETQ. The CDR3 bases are TGCGCCAGCAGGGCAGGGGACACTGAAGCTTTCTTT. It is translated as CASRAGDTEAFF.